This T cell receptor (beta chain) was identified during a study of blood T cell repertoires in COVID-19. About the study: The analysed material was cDNA or gDNA that came from T cells, B-cell-depleted T cells, or PBMCs.

In this sample, this clone turned up once. Authors' processing steps: Estimated nucleated cell counts came from reference gene primer amplification. Method: immunoSEQ multiplex PCR; TCRdb's copy keeps in-frame clones and lacks some. V and J calls plus clone size are reproduced from that table; the DNA served to infer D and trimming. The sample contains some 140,000 clones, around 80% of which appear only once. Looked up from germline, CDR1 is SGHRS and CDR2 is YFSETQ. This CDR3 is 14 amino acids long. Trimming cost V 2 bases and J 2 bases, with 9 bases left between them. The gene calls are TRBV5-1 and TRBJ2-3; TRBD2 might be the D (6 bases). The TCR was taken from a man between 60 and 75 years old with acute or convalescent COVID-19. The specimen was peripheral blood. The CDR3 nucleotides read TGCGCCAGCAGCTTTAGCGGAGTCACAGATACGCAGTATTTT. Its protein product is CASSFSGVTDTQYF.